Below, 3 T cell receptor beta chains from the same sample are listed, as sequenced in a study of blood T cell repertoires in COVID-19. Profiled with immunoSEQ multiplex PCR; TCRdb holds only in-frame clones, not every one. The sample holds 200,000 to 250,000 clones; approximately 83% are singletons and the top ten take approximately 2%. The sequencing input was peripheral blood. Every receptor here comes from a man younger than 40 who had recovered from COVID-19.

The DNA of the CDR3 is TGTGCCAGCAGCTTGGCGGGGGGGACAGATACGCAGTATTTT. As protein: CASSLAGGTDTQYF. J is TRBJ2-3 and V is TRBV5-6, with TRBD2 matching over 8 bases. The trim removed 0 bases at V and 3 bases at J, leaving 0 bases unmatched. The CDR3 is made up of 14 amino acids. CDR1 is SGHDT and CDR2 is YYEEEE in the germline V gene.

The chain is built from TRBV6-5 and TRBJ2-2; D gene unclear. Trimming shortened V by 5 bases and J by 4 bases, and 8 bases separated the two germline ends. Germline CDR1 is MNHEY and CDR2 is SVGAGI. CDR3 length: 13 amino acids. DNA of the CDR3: TGTGCCAGCAGTAAGGAGATCACCGGGGAGCTGTTTTTT. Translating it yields CASSKEITGELFF.

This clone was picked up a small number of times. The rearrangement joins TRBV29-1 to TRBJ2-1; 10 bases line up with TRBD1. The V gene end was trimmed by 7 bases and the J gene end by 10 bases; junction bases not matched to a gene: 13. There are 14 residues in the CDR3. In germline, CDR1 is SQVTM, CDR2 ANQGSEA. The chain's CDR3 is CSAPWGQGSIEQFF. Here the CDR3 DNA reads TGCAGCGCCCCATGGGGACAGGGGTCTATAGAGCAGTTCTTC.